Listed below are T cell receptor beta chains from one sample, sequenced in a study of blood T cell repertoires in COVID-19. Sequencing used immunoSEQ multiplex PCR; TCRdb keeps in-frame clones, though not all of them. This sample has over 200,000 clones; 86% occur once, and the top ten carry 2.5% to 3.5%. Sequences were obtained from PBMCs or T cells enriched from blood (not recorded which). These receptors were taken from a woman between 45 and 65 years old in a cohort exposed to, infected with or recovered from COVID-19 (not recorded which). CDR3s include the opening cysteine and the closing phenylalanine or tryptophan. The order of the fields is V gene, J gene, CDR3 protein.

V: TRBV3-1/TRBV3-2
J: TRBJ1-1
CDR3: CASSPRQGSEAFF

V: TRBV28
J: TRBJ2-5
CDR3: CASVFTGKAETQYF

V: TRBV21-1
J: TRBJ2-3
CDR3: CASSTPKGGGSTDTQYF

V: TRBV10-3
J: TRBJ2-3
CDR3: CAISEGRGHVTDTQYF

V: TRBV5-1
J: TRBJ1-6
CDR3: CASSLARNRNSPLHF

V: TRBV7-9
J: TRBJ2-3
CDR3: CASSLGVITSGRTDTQYF

V: TRBV7-2
J: TRBJ1-2
CDR3: CASSLERFSGYTF

V: TRBV19
J: TRBJ1-4
CDR3: CASSIVGLSNEKLFF

V: TRBV28
J: TRBJ2-7
CDR3: CASSQPGQGAYEQYF

V: TRBV12-3/TRBV12-4
J: TRBJ1-1
CDR3: CASSSGRKAFF

V: TRBV30
J: TRBJ1-1
CDR3: CAWDLEGQGFTEAFF

V: TRBV4-3
J: TRBJ2-1
CDR3: CASSQDPLAGVFNEQFF

V: TRBV9
J: TRBJ2-3
CDR3: CASSPTSGTSPAWDTQYF

V: TRBV30
J: TRBJ1-6
CDR3: CAWSVQIFNSPLHF

V: TRBV5-4
J: TRBJ1-3
CDR3: CASSLQVVAGSGNTIYF

V: TRBV5-1
J: TRBJ2-7
CDR3: CASSLGQGKGEQYF

V: TRBV6-5
J: TRBJ2-7
CDR3: CASSHGGVTYEQYF

V: TRBV6-5
J: TRBJ1-1
CDR3: CASRPGQGVPEAFF

V: TRBV7-8
J: TRBJ1-1
CDR3: CASSLGGAGGTTEAFF

V: TRBV7-8
J: TRBJ1-1
CDR3: CASSLVRGSAEAFF

V: TRBV7-2
J: TRBJ2-5
CDR3: CASSPWTSVETQYF

V: TRBV19
J: TRBJ1-3
CDR3: CASGSGADSGNTIYF

V: TRBV7-2
J: TRBJ2-3
CDR3: CASSLAQLRGRTDTQYF

V: TRBV6-5
J: TRBJ1-2
CDR3: CASTTTGGDYGYTF

V: TRBV6-5
J: TRBJ1-2
CDR3: CATQTGDNYGYTF

V: TRBV2
J: TRBJ2-5
CDR3: CASTEQGVLIETQYF

V: TRBV20-1
J: TRBJ1-2
CDR3: CSASPGYTF

V: TRBV19
J: TRBJ2-5
CDR3: CASRKAGAETQYF